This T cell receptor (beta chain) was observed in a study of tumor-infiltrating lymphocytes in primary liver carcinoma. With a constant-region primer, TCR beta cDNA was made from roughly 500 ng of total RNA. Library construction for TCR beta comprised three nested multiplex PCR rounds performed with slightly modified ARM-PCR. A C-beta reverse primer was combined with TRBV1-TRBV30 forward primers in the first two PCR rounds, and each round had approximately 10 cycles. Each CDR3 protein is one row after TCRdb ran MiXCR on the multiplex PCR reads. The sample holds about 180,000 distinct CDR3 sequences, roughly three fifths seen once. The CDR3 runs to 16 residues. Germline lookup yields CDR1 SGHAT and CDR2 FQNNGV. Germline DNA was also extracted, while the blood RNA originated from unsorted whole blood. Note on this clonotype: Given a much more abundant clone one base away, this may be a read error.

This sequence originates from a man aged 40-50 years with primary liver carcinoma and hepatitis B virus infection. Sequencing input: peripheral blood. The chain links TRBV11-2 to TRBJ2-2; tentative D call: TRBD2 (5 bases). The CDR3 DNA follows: TGTGCCAGCAGCTTCTCTACCGGGCCTTACACCGGGGAGCTGCTTTTT. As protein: CASSFSTGPYTGELLF.